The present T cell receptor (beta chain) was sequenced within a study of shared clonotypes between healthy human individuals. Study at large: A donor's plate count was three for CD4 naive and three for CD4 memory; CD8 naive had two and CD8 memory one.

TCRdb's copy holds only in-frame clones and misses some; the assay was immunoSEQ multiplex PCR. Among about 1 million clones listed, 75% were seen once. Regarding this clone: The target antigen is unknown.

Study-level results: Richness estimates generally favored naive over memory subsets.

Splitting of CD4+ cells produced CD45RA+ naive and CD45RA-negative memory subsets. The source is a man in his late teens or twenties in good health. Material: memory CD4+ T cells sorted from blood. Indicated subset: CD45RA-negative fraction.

The CDR3 protein is CASSLRLAGVSGELFF. The CDR3 DNA is TGTGCCAGCAGCTTGCGACTAGCGGGAGTTTCCGGGGAGCTGTTTTTT. This sequence joins TRBV11-3 and TRBJ2-2; 12 bases map to TRBD2. Germline CDR1 reads SGHNT; CDR2 reads YENEEA. This CDR3 has 16 residues. J gave up 6 bases and V 3 bases, and 5 bases lay outside the gene matches.